This T cell receptor (beta chain) was sequenced in a study of cytomegalovirus exposure and HLA in healthy donors. This PCR relied on a set of 60 Vbeta primers and 13 Jbeta primers. Repertoires were generated with immunoSEQ multiplex PCR, while TCRdb's copy carries only in-frame clones and drops some. With around 44,000 clones in the sample, the ten largest clones hold 5.5% to 6.5%. This CDR3 comprises 14 residues. The ends were cut back, 4 bases at V and 1 base at J, with 11 bases in the middle. Germline values: CDR1 SGHNT, CDR2 YYREEE (reference sequence). The receptor's source is a male donor in good health and CMV-seropositive. Sequenced input: PBMCs. The chain has TRBV5-4 and TRBJ1-1; D is possibly TRBD1 (5 bases). CDR3 in amino acids: CASSPQGGNTEAFF. The CDR3 DNA is TGTGCCAGCAGCCCTCAGGGAGGGAACACTGAAGCTTTCTTT.